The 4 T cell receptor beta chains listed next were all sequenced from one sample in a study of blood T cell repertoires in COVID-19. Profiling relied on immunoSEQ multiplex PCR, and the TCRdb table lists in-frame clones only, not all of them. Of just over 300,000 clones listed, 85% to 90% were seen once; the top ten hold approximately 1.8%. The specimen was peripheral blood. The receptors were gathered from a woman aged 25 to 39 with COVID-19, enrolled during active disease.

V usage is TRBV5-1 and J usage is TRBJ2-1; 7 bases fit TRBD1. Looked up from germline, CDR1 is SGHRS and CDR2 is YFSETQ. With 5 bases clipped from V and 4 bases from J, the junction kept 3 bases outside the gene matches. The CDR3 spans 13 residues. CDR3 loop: CASRRTGYNEQFF. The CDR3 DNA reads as TGCGCCAGCAGGCGGACAGGATACAATGAGCAGTTCTTC. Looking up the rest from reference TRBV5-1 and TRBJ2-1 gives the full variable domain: KAGVTQTPRYLIKTRGQQVTLSCSPISGHRSVSWYQQTPGQGLQFLFEYFSETQRNKGNFPGRFSGRQFSNSRSEMNVSTLELGDSALYLCASRRTGYNEQFFGPGTRLTVL.

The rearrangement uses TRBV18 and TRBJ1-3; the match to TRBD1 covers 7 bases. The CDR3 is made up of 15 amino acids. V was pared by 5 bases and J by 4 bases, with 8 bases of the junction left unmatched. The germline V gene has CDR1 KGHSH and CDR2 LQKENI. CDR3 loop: CASSFFPGQGNTIYF. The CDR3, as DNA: TGTGCCAGCTCATTCTTCCCGGGACAGGGAAACACCATATATTTT. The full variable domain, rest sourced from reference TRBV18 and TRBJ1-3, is NAGVMQNPRHLVRRRGQEARLRCSPMKGHSHVYWYRQLPEEGLKFMVYLQKENIIDESGMPKERFSAEFPKEGPSILRIQQVVRGDSAAYFCASSFFPGQGNTIYFGEGSWLTVV.

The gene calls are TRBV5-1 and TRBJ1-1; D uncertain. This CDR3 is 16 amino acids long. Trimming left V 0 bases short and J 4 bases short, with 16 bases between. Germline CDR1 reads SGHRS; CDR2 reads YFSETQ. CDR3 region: CASSLDRGFGVTEAFF. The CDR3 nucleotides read TGCGCCAGCAGCTTGGATCGGGGATTCGGGGTCACTGAAGCTTTCTTT.

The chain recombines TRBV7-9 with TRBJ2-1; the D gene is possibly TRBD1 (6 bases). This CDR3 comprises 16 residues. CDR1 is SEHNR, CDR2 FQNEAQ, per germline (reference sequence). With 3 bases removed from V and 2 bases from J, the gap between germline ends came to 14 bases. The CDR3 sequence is CASSFRRTDTYNEQFF. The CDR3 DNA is TGTGCCAGCAGCTTTCGGAGGACAGATACCTACAATGAGCAGTTCTTC.